The 18 T cell receptor beta chains below come from one sample, sequenced in a study of blood T cells in healthy people across ages. A second PCR of 7 to 11 cycles used a sample-barcoded 5' primer and a J-beta primer mix. TCRdb reanalysed the 5' RACE reads using MiXCR and keeps one entry per CDR3 protein. The sample shows about 640,000 distinct CDR3 sequences, about 53% of them seen only once. What was sequenced was blood. The receptors come from a man between 60 and 75 years old in good health.

This rearrangement joins TRBV5-1 to TRBJ2-7, with TRBD1 identical over 7 bases. The ends lost 2 bases at V and 4 bases at J; junction bases unmatched: 3. The CDR3 runs to 13 residues. Per the germline V gene, CDR1 is SGHRS and CDR2 is YFSETQ. DNA for the CDR3: TGCGCCAGCAGCTTTGAGACAGGGTACGAGCAGTACTTC. Amino acid sequence: CASSFETGYEQYF. Filled out from reference TRBV5-1 and TRBJ2-7, the complete variable domain reads KAGVTQTPRYLIKTRGQQVTLSCSPISGHRSVSWYQQTPGQGLQFLFEYFSETQRNKGNFPGRFSGRQFSNSRSEMNVSTLELGDSALYLCASSFETGYEQYFGPGTRLTVT.

This clonotype was picked up a small number of times. The genes are TRBV20-1 and TRBJ2-7; 9 bases fit TRBD1. The ends lost 4 bases at V and 3 bases at J; junction bases unmatched: 4. The CDR3 is 13 residues long. CDR1 and CDR2 from the germline V gene are DFQATT and SNEGSKA (reference sequence). CDR3 coding DNA: TGCAGTGCTACCGGGACAGGGATCTACGAGCAGTACTTC. This encodes CSATGTGIYEQYF.

V usage is TRBV4-2 and J usage is TRBJ2-5; 10 positions agree with TRBD2. Germline V gene lookup returns CDR1 LGHNA and CDR2 YNFKEQ. J was trimmed by 4 bases and V by 1 base; bases with no gene match: 15. There are 19 residues in the CDR3. Written as DNA, the CDR3 is TGTGCCAGCAGCCAAGGTGCAGGAGTAGCGGGGGGAGTTTCAGAGACCCAGTACTTC. It codes for CASSQGAGVAGGVSETQYF.

This clonotype turned up a few times. J is TRBJ2-7 and V is TRBV29-1; TRBD1 agrees at 8 bases. CDR1 SQVTM and CDR2 ANQGSEA come from the germline V gene. This CDR3 has 11 amino acids. Trimming cost V 6 bases and J 8 bases; bases outside gene matches: 6. The CDR3 sequence: CSVAQGGQQYF. The DNA of the CDR3 is TGCAGCGTGGCACAGGGGGGCCAGCAGTACTTC.

The chain carries TRBV20-1 and TRBJ2-3, with TRBD2 matching over 11 bases. The CDR3 runs 17 residues. The germline V gene encodes CDR1 DFQATT and CDR2 SNEGSKA (reference sequence). V lost 5 bases and J lost 6; bases outside the gene matches: 16. This CDR3 reads CSAAWGTASGGYDTQYF. The CDR3 DNA reads TGCAGTGCTGCGTGGGGGACGGCTAGCGGGGGGTATGATACGCAGTATTTT.

This clonotype has a handful of counts. This chain joins TRBV20-1 and TRBJ2-3, with D unclear. The germline V and J ends were trimmed by 3 bases and 1 base, with 11 bases remaining between them. Germline V gene lookup returns CDR1 DFQATT and CDR2 SNEGSKA (reference sequence). CDR3 length equals 14 residues. DNA for the CDR3: TGCAGTGCTAGTTTTGGATTGGGCACAGATACGCAGTATTTT. Its translation is CSASFGLGTDTQYF.

This clonotype was counted a single time. The chain links TRBV20-1 to TRBJ1-2; 8 bases are a match to TRBD1. V shed 0 bases and J 0 bases; nucleotides not matched to a gene: 9. The CDR3 totals 17 residues. CDR1 is DFQATT, CDR2 SNEGSKA, per germline (reference sequence). The CDR3 DNA reads TGCAGTGCTAGAGAACCCCGTGGACAGGGCCCTAACTATGGCTACACCTTC. This encodes CSAREPRGQGPNYGYTF.

The rearrangement uses TRBV28 and TRBJ2-3, with 8 bases that match TRBD1. J lost 2 bases, V lost 5 bases, and 6 bases had no gene match. The CDR3 is 15 residues long. From germline, CDR1 is MDHEN and CDR2 SYDVKM. The CDR3 loop reads CASSPPRGLTDTQYF. The CDR3 DNA follows: TGTGCCAGCAGTCCCCCCAGGGGGCTCACAGATACGCAGTATTTT.

The chain joins TRBV5-1 to TRBJ1-3; weak D call: TRBD1 (6 bases). The V gene lost 0 bases and the J gene lost 6 bases, with 16 bases spanning the gap. CDR1 and CDR2 from the germline V gene are SGHRS and YFSETQ. The CDR3 is made up of 16 amino acids. CDR3 loop: CASSLAGQGSENTIYF. CDR3 in DNA: TGCGCCAGCAGCTTGGCCGGGCAGGGGTCGGAAAACACCATATATTTT.

This clonotype was detected many times. The germline gene is not matched at one end of the junction; a read error may be the cause. The genes are TRBV5-1 and TRBJ2-1; D perhaps matches TRBD1 (6 bases). Per the germline V gene, CDR1 is SGHRS and CDR2 is YFSETQ. CDR3 length: 14 amino acids. The CDR3 DNA reads TGTGCCAGCAGCTTGGGGGCATCCTACAATGAGCAGTTCTTC. It codes for CASSLGASYNEQFF. Full variable domain (missing parts from reference TRBV5-1 and TRBJ2-1): KAGVTQTPRYLIKTRGQQVTLSCSPISGHRSVSWYQQTPGQGLQFLFEYFSETQRNKGNFPGRFSGRQFSNSRSEMNVSTLELGDSALYLCASSLGASYNEQFFGPGTRLTVL.

The chain links TRBV2 to TRBJ2-3, with 7 nucleotides matching TRBD1. Trimming at V came to 4 bases and at J to 4 bases, leaving 2 bases not matched to a gene. CDR1 and CDR2 (germline): SNHLY, FYNNEI. The CDR3 has 13 amino acids. The DNA for the CDR3 is TGTGCCAGCAGTGCACAGGGGCCAGATACGCAGTATTTT. As protein: CASSAQGPDTQYF.

The V call is TRBV7-9, the J call TRBJ1-5, with D hard to call. The germline gives CDR1 SEHNR, CDR2 FQNEAQ (reference sequence). The CDR3 spans 14 residues. V lost 1 base and J lost 7, with 11 bases in between. The CDR3 DNA reads as TGTGCCAGCAGCTTAGGTCCAGACGGGCAGCCCCAGCATTTT. Its protein product is CASSLGPDGQPQHF.

V gene TRBV6-5 combines with J gene TRBJ2-3, with D perhaps being TRBD1 or TRBD2 (5 bases each). V was clipped by 7 bases and J by 0 bases, with 17 bases between them. Germline-derived CDR1 and CDR2 are MNHEY and SVGAGI. The CDR3 is 16 amino acids. The CDR3 nucleotides are TGTGCCAGCACCAAAACGGGGCGGGCAAGCACAGATACGCAGTATTTT. Protein: CASTKTGRASTDTQYF.

This clonotype appeared once. The V and J genes are TRBV6-2 or TRBV6-3 and TRBJ1-2, with 7 bases aligning to TRBD1. Germline assignment: CDR1 MNHEY and CDR2 SVGEGT. The CDR3 is 15 residues long. Unmatched junction bases numbered 10, after V lost 8 bases and J lost 1 base. Here the CDR3 reads CASRDSGRFNYGYTF. The CDR3 DNA follows: TGTGCCAGCCGGGACAGCGGACGGTTTAACTATGGCTACACCTTC.

This chain links TRBV12-3 or TRBV12-4 with TRBJ2-5; 11 nucleotides match TRBD2. This CDR3 has 15 residues. Trimming took 3 bases from V and 5 from J; bases not matched to a gene: 5. The CDR3 here is CASSFGLAGWETQYF. For the CDR3, the DNA is TGTGCCAGCAGTTTCGGACTAGCGGGCTGGGAGACCCAGTACTTC.

This clonotype was observed a handful of times. The rearrangement joins TRBV7-9 to TRBJ2-2; 7 nucleotides line up with TRBD2. The germline gives CDR1 SEHNR, CDR2 FQNEAQ (reference sequence). The CDR3 has 15 amino acids. The J segment lost 0 bases and the V segment lost 7 bases, leaving 5 bases of the junction unmatched. CDR3 loop: CASIWGGSNTGELFF. The CDR3 region has the DNA TGTGCCAGCATCTGGGGGGGATCGAACACCGGGGAGCTGTTTTTT.

This clonotype occurred a few times. This chain uses TRBV15 with TRBJ2-5; 12 bases line up with TRBD2. V trimming: 8 bases; J trimming: 1 base; junction bases outside the gene matches: 2. This CDR3 contains 14 residues. Per the germline V gene, CDR1 is LNHNV and CDR2 is YYDKDF (reference sequence). The CDR3 is CATGLAGLQETQYF. As DNA, the CDR3 is TGTGCCACCGGACTAGCGGGGCTCCAAGAGACCCAGTACTTC.

This clonotype was counted a single time. The V call is TRBV15, the J call TRBJ1-6; D possibly corresponds to TRBD1 (6 bases). In germline, CDR1 is LNHNV, CDR2 YYDKDF (reference sequence). The V and J ends lost 5 bases and 5 bases respectively, with 13 bases between them. This CDR3 spans 15 amino acids. The CDR3 spells CATSARTANNSPLHF. Here the CDR3 DNA reads TGTGCCACCAGCGCCAGGACAGCTAATAATTCACCCCTCCACTTT.